These 19 T cell receptor beta chains were sequenced from one sample in a study of blood T cell repertoires in COVID-19. The data were produced by immunoSEQ multiplex PCR, yet TCRdb's version contains in-frame clones alone and is incomplete. The sample carries over 250,000 clones, approximately 90% recorded once. Sample: peripheral blood. Receptors originate from a woman in her forties or fifties with COVID-19, enrolled during active disease.

V and J are TRBV5-4 and TRBJ2-5; TRBD1 matches 7 bases. J gave up 1 base and V 3 bases, and 3 bases lay outside the gene matches. The germline CDR1 and CDR2 sequences are SGHNT and YYREEE (reference sequence). The CDR3 runs to 14 residues. Here the CDR3 reads CASSSQGTQETQYF. The CDR3 bases are TGTGCCAGCAGCTCACAGGGGACCCAAGAGACCCAGTACTTC.

This rearrangement joins TRBV7-8 to TRBJ1-2, with D possibly being TRBD1 (5 bases). This CDR3 comprises 14 residues. From germline, CDR1 is SGHVS and CDR2 FQNEAQ. V gave up 1 base and J gave up 2 bases, with 8 bases separating them. The CDR3, as DNA: TGTGCCAGCAGCTTAGGGGGCTCAAACTATGGCTACACCTTC. Translation: CASSLGGSNYGYTF.

The CDR3 spells CASSRTGAGGLSPLHF. The CDR3 coding sequence is TGCGCCAGCAGCCGAACAGGGGCTGGGGGATTATCACCCCTCCACTTT. The V gene is TRBV5-1, the J gene TRBJ1-6; 7 nucleotides align to TRBD1. Trimming at V came to 4 bases and at J to 10 bases, leaving 14 bases not matched to a gene. The CDR3 has 16 residues. Per the germline V gene, CDR1 is SGHRS and CDR2 is YFSETQ.

CDR3 loop: CASMSGRLWNEQFF. CDR3 DNA sequence: TGTGCCAGCATGAGCGGGAGGTTGTGGAATGAGCAGTTCTTC. The V gene is TRBV7-9, the J gene TRBJ2-1, with TRBD2 matching 9 bases. Germline V lookup: CDR1 SEHNR, CDR2 FQNEAQ (reference sequence). CDR3 length: 14 residues. The V and J ends lost 7 bases and 7 bases, in that order; junction bases with no gene match: 8.

This chain connects TRBV11-3 to TRBJ2-5, with 10 positions matching TRBD1. Germline V gene data show CDR1 as SGHNT and CDR2 as YENEEA. This CDR3 is built from 19 residues. The V gene end was trimmed by 5 bases and the J gene end by 4 bases; junction bases not matched to a gene: 19. The CDR3 nucleotides read TGTGCCAGCAGCCGATCCTACACTCTCAGACAGGGGGCTGGAGAGACCCAGTACTTC. It is translated as CASSRSYTLRQGAGETQYF.

As DNA, the CDR3 is TGTGCCAGCTCACCGGGACAGCAATACAATGAGCAGTTCTTC. Protein sequence: CASSPGQQYNEQFF. The chain employs TRBV18 and TRBJ2-1; 7 nucleotides match TRBD1. Germline trimming cut 3 bases from V and 4 bases from J; bases unmatched to any gene: 3. Germline CDR1 and CDR2: KGHSH and LQKENI. CDR3 length: 14 residues.

The rearrangement joins TRBV5-1 to TRBJ2-7, with TRBD1 as a possible D gene (6 bases). This CDR3 spans 12 amino acids. Germline V gene data show CDR1 as SGHRS and CDR2 as YFSETQ. Trimming left V 3 bases short and J 7 bases short, with 11 bases between. The CDR3 loop is CASSYDRNEQYF. In DNA, the CDR3 is TGCGCCAGCAGCTACGACAGGAATGAGCAGTACTTC.

The chain has TRBV7-2 and TRBJ2-7; the match to TRBD2 covers 9 bases. J lost 9 bases, V lost 4 bases, and 7 bases had no gene match. This CDR3 is built from 13 residues. Germline V lookup: CDR1 SGHTA, CDR2 FQGNSA. The CDR3 loop is CASSSREGVGQYF. CDR3 DNA: TGTGCCAGCAGCTCGCGGGAGGGGGTGGGGCAGTACTTC. Full variable domain (missing parts from reference TRBV7-2 and TRBJ2-7): GAGVSQSPSNKVTEKGKDVELRCDPISGHTALYWYRQSLGQGLEFLIYFQGNSAPDKSGLPSDRFSAERTGGSVSTLTIQRTQQEDSAVYLCASSSREGVGQYFGPGTRLTVT.

This sequence joins TRBV19 and TRBJ2-3; 8 nucleotides match TRBD2. Germline V gene data show CDR1 as LNHDA and CDR2 as SQIVND (reference sequence). J lost 1 base, V lost 6 bases, and 3 bases had no gene match. The CDR3 length is 14 residues. CDR3 amino acids: CASRLAERTDTQYF. CDR3 in DNA: TGTGCCAGTAGACTAGCGGAACGCACAGATACGCAGTATTTT.

The V and J genes are TRBV5-1 and TRBJ2-1; TRBD1 matches at 8 bases. Looked up from germline, CDR1 is SGHRS and CDR2 is YFSETQ. With V trimmed by 0 bases and J by 15 bases, 11 bases remained unmatched. The CDR3 is 14 amino acids. CDR3 loop: CASSLVGLQGGAFF. The CDR3, as DNA: TGCGCCAGCAGCTTGGTTGGACTACAGGGGGGCGCGTTCTTC.

This rearrangement joins TRBV4-2 to TRBJ2-3; TRBD2 aligns across 12 bases. J was trimmed by 4 bases and V by 8 bases; bases with no gene match: 10. The length of the CDR3 is 16 residues. From germline, CDR1 is LGHNA and CDR2 YNFKEQ. CDR3 protein: CASSRLAGEGADTQYF. The CDR3 coding sequence is TGTGCCAGCTCCCGACTAGCGGGAGAGGGGGCAGATACGCAGTATTTT.

The chain employs TRBV29-1 and TRBJ1-1; D remains unclear. The CDR3 contains 10 residues. Germline CDR1 is SQVTM and CDR2 is ANQGSEA. Trimming took off 3 bases at V and 11 bases at J, with 10 bases between the two ends. CDR3 DNA sequence: TGCAGCGTTGATTCCGGGTCCGCTTTCTTT. Encoded protein: CSVDSGSAFF.

The chain employs TRBV7-8 and TRBJ1-5; a possible D gene is TRBD1 (6 bases). CDR1 is SGHVS and CDR2 is FQNEAQ in the germline V gene. Trimming shortened V by 2 bases and J by 7 bases, and 12 bases separated the two germline ends. This CDR3 region has 14 residues. The CDR3: CASSLSGTNQPQHF. The CDR3 nucleotides read TGTGCCAGCAGCTTATCGGGGACAAACCAGCCCCAGCATTTT.

The chain joins TRBV6-5 to TRBJ2-7; D unclear. Germline assignment: CDR1 MNHEY and CDR2 SVGAGI. V lost 3 bases to trimming and J lost 0 bases, with 9 bases between them. CDR3 length: 14 amino acids. CDR3 nucleotide sequence: TGTGCCAGCAGTTATGGGCGAAACTCCTACGAGCAGTACTTC. As protein: CASSYGRNSYEQYF.

J is TRBJ2-7 and V is TRBV18, with 10 bases fitting TRBD2. The CDR3 spans 15 residues. J was trimmed by 3 bases and V by 2 bases; bases with no gene match: 4. Germline CDR1 KGHSH, CDR2 LQKENI. CDR3 loop: CASSPSGTSVYEQYF. As DNA, the CDR3 is TGTGCCAGCTCACCAAGCGGGACTAGCGTCTACGAGCAGTACTTC.

There are a few counts of this clone. The chain joins TRBV4-1 to TRBJ2-1; 12 bases map to TRBD2. Germline V gene sequence: CDR1 MGHRA, CDR2 YSYEKL. This CDR3 is built from 15 residues. The ends lost 4 bases at V and 7 bases at J; junction bases unmatched: 5. The CDR3 is CASSRLAGDGNEQFF. The CDR3 bases are TGCGCCAGCAGCCGACTAGCGGGAGACGGGAATGAGCAGTTCTTC.

The chain has TRBV10-1 and TRBJ1-1; the D gene is possibly TRBD1 (5 bases). Trimming took off 7 bases at V and 2 bases at J, with 8 bases between the two ends. Per the germline V gene, CDR1 is WNHNN and CDR2 is SYGVQD (reference sequence). This CDR3 comprises 12 residues. CDR3 in amino acids: CASTGSNTEAFF. In nucleotides, the CDR3 is TGCGCCAGCACAGGGTCCAACACTGAAGCTTTCTTT.

The genes are TRBV30 and TRBJ1-4; TRBD1 might be the D (5 bases). The CDR3 totals 14 residues. Between the trimmed V and J ends, which lost 0 bases and 5 bases, there was a span of 10 bases. The germline V gene has CDR1 GTSNPN and CDR2 SVGIG (reference sequence). CDR3 protein: CAWSVGQGNEKLFF. CDR3 DNA sequence: TGTGCCTGGAGTGTAGGTCAGGGAAATGAAAAACTGTTTTTT.

In this sample, this clone turned up once. The rearrangement links TRBV2 to TRBJ1-2; TRBD1 agrees at 9 bases. CDR1 is SNHLY, CDR2 FYNNEI, per germline. The CDR3 contains 13 residues. The trim removed 8 bases at V and 6 bases at J, leaving 7 bases unmatched. This CDR3 reads CASFRQGGHGYTF. The CDR3 bases are TGTGCCAGCTTTCGACAGGGGGGTCATGGCTACACCTTC.